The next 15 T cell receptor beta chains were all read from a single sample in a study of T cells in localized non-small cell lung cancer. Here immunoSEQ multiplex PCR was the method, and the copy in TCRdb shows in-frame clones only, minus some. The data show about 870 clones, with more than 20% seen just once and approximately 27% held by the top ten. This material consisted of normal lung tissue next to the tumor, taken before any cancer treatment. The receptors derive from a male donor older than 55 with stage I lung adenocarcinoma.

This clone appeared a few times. CDR3 amino acids: CASSLDFGQGGETQYF. Here the CDR3 DNA reads TGTGCCAGCAGCTTAGATTTTGGGCAGGGCGGAGAGACCCAGTACTTC. The chain links TRBV11-3 to TRBJ2-5; possibly TRBD1 for D (5 bases). V dropped 0 bases and J dropped 4 bases, with 15 bases sitting between them. Per the germline V gene, CDR1 is SGHNT and CDR2 is YENEEA. The CDR3 runs to 16 residues.

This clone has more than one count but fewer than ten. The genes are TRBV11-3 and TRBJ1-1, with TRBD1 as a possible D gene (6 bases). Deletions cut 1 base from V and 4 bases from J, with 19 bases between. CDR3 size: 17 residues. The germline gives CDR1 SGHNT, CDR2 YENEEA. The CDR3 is CASSLGSGQNRRTEAFF. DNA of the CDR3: TGTGCCAGCAGCTTAGGTTCTGGACAGAATCGTCGCACTGAAGCTTTCTTT.

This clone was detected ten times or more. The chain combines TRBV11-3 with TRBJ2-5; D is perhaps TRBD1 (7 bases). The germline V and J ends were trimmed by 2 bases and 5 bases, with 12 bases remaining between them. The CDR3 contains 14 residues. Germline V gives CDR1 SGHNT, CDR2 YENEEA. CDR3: CASSLWRGQETQYF. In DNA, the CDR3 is TGTGCCAGCAGCTTATGGAGGGGACAGGAGACCCAGTACTTC.

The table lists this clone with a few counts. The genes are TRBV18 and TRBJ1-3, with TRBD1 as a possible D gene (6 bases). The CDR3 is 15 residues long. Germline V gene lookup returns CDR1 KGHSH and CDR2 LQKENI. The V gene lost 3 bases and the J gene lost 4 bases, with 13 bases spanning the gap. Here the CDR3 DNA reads TGTGCCAGCTCACCGGACAGCGCAGGAGGAAACACCATATATTTT. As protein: CASSPDSAGGNTIYF. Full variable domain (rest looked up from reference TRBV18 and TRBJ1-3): NAGVMQNPRHLVRRRGQEARLRCSPMKGHSHVYWYRQLPEEGLKFMVYLQKENIIDESGMPKERFSAEFPKEGPSILRIQQVVRGDSAAYFCASSPDSAGGNTIYFGEGSWLTVV.

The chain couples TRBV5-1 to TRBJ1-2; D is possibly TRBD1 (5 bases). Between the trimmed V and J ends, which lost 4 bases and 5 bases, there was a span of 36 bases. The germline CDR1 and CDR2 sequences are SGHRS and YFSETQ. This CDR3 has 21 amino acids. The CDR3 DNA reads TGCGCCAGCAGCCGCCAGGGTCTTCACCCCACCCAAACCGGACCGTTTTATGGCTACACCTTC. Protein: CASSRQGLHPTQTGPFYGYTF.

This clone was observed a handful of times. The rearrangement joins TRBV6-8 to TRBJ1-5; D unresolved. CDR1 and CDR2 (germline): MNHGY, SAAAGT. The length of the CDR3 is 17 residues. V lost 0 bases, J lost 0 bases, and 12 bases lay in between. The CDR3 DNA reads TGTGCCAGCAGTTACTCATCGGGCCCTAATAGCAATCAGCCCCAGCATTTT. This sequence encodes CASSYSSGPNSNQPQHF.

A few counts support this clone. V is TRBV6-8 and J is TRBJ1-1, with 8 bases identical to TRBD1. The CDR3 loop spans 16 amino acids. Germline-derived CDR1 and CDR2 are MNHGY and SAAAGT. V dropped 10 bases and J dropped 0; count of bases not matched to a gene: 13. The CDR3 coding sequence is TGTGCCATCAGCGGACAGGGAACCCCGGTGAACACTGAAGCTTTCTTT. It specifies CAISGQGTPVNTEAFF.

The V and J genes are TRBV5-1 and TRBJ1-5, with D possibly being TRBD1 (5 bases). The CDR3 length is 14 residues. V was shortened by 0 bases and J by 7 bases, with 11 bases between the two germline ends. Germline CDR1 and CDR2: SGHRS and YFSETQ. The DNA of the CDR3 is TGCGCCAGCAGCTTGGGGCAGGGTGAACAGCCCCAGCATTTT. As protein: CASSLGQGEQPQHF.

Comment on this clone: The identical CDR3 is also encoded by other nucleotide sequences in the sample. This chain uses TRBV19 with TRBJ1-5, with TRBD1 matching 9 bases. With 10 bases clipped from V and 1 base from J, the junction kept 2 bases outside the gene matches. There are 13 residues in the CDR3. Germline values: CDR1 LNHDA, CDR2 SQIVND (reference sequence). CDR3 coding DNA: TGTGCCACGGACAGGGGCAGCAATCAGCCCCAGCATTTT. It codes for CATDRGSNQPQHF. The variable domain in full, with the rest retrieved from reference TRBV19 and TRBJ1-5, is DGGITQSPKYLFRKEGQNVTLSCEQNLNHDAMYWYRQDPGQGLRLIYYSQIVNDFQKGDIAEGYSVSREKKESFPLTVTSAQKNPTAFYLCATDRGSNQPQHFGDGTRLSIL.

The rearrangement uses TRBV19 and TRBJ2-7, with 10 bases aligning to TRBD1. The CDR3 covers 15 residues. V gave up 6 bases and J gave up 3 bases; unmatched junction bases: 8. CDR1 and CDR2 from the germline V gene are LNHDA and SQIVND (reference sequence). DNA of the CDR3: TGTGCCAGTAGCGCGACAGGGGGCTACTTCTACGAGCAGTACTTC. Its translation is CASSATGGYFYEQYF.

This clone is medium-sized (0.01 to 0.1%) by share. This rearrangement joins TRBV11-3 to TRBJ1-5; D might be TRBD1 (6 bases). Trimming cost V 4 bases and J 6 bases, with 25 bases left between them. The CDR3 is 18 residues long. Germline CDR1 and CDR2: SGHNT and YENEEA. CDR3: CASSSALQGLPWRQPQHF. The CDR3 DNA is TGTGCCAGCAGCTCGGCGCTACAGGGATTACCCTGGCGTCAGCCCCAGCATTTT.

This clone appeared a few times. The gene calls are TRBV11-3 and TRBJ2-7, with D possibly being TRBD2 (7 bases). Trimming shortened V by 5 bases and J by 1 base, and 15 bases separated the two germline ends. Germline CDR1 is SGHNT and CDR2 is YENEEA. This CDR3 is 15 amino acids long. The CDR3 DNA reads TGTGCCAGCAGCCCCCGGGGAGGGGGATCCTACGAGCAGTACTTC. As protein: CASSPRGGGSYEQYF. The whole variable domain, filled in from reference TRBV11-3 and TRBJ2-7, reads EAGVVQSPRYKIIEKKQPVAFWCNPISGHNTLYWYLQNLGQGPELLIRYENEEAVDDSQLPKDRFSAERLKGVDSTLKIQPAELGDSAVYLCASSPRGGGSYEQYFGPGTRLTVT.

Here the CDR3 reads CASSGSQGRSEKLFF. As DNA, the CDR3 is TGTGCCAGCAGTGGTTCACAGGGGAGGAGTGAAAAACTGTTTTTT. The chain joins TRBV6-8 to TRBJ1-4, with 7 bases aligning to TRBD1. In germline, CDR1 is MNHGY, CDR2 SAAAGT. The junction had 10 bases not matched to a gene; V was cut back by 5 bases and J by 7 bases. The CDR3 has 15 amino acids.

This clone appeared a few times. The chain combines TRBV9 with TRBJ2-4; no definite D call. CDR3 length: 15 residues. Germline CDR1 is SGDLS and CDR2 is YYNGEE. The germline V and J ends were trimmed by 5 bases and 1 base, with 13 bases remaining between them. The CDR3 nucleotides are TGTGCCAGCAGTGCGAGATGGTACGCCAAAAACATTCAGTACTTC. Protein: CASSARWYAKNIQYF.

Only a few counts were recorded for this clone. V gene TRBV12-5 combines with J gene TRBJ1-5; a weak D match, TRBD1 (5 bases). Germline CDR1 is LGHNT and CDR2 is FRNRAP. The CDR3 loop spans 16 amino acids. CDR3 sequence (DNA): TGTGCCAGCACCTTGGGGCAGGGAGTCGCCAATCAGCCCCAGCATTTT. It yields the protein CASTLGQGVANQPQHF.